The 7 T cell receptor beta chains reported below all come from one sample, sequenced in a study of blood T cell repertoires in COVID-19. Sequencing used immunoSEQ multiplex PCR; TCRdb keeps in-frame clones, though not all of them. The sample consists of around 300,000 clones, roughly nine tenths of them appearing once. Source material: PBMCs or T cells enriched from blood (not recorded which). These receptors all come from a woman aged 18 to 35 who had recovered from COVID-19.

In this sample, this clone turned up a few times. The rearrangement uses TRBV28 and TRBJ1-1, with D perhaps TRBD1 (6 bases). V lost 5 bases, J lost 3 bases, and 13 bases lay in between. CDR3 length: 14 amino acids. Germline-derived CDR1 and CDR2 are MDHEN and SYDVKM. The CDR3: CASSGGGADTEAFF. The CDR3 coding sequence is TGTGCCAGCAGTGGGGGGGGCGCGGACACTGAAGCTTTCTTT.

On this clone itself: Other DNA sequences in this specimen translate into the identical CDR3. The V gene is TRBV15, the J gene TRBJ1-5; D not certain. Trimming removed 0 bases at V and 1 base at J, with 7 bases between. This CDR3 contains 15 residues. CDR1 is LNHNV, CDR2 YYDKDF, per germline (reference sequence). The CDR3 DNA sequence: TGTGCCACCAGCAGAGATTTGGGCAGCAATCAGCCCCAGCATTTT. Its translation is CATSRDLGSNQPQHF.

V is TRBV20-1 and J is TRBJ2-5, with 10 bases matching TRBD2. The CDR3 totals 15 residues. V gave up 3 bases and J gave up 1 base; unmatched junction bases: 5. Germline CDR1 is DFQATT and CDR2 is SNEGSKA (reference sequence). The CDR3: CSASSAGGIQETQYF. CDR3 bases: TGCAGTGCTAGTTCAGCGGGGGGGATCCAAGAGACCCAGTACTTC.

The chain recombines TRBV5-4 with TRBJ2-5, with D perhaps matching TRBD1 (6 bases). CDR1 and CDR2 from the germline V gene are SGHNT and YYREEE (reference sequence). Trimming took 0 bases from V and 4 from J, leaving 13 bases between them. The CDR3 consists of 15 residues. The CDR3 DNA reads as TGTGCCAGCAGCTTGGCTCGCAGGGGCGGAGAGACCCAGTACTTC. Translated: CASSLARRGGETQYF.

This chain links TRBV7-2 with TRBJ2-1, with D possibly TRBD2 on 5 matching bases. The CDR3 is made up of 15 amino acids. The V end was cut by 2 bases, the J end by 1 base, with 9 bases between. CDR1 and CDR2 from the germline V gene are SGHTA and FQGNSA. Here the CDR3 reads CASSLFGESYNEQFF. CDR3 bases: TGTGCCAGCAGCTTATTCGGGGAATCCTACAATGAGCAGTTCTTC.

The chain employs TRBV13 and TRBJ1-5; D remains unclear. The CDR3 runs to 13 residues. V lost 2 bases and J 7 bases, leaving 9 bases between the germline ends. Germline CDR1 is PRHDT and CDR2 is FYEKMQ (reference sequence). The CDR3 bases are TGTGCCAGCAGCTTATCCTCCTACCAGCCCCAGCATTTT. Its protein product is CASSLSSYQPQHF.

The V call is TRBV18, the J call TRBJ2-5; D is perhaps TRBD1 (5 bases). CDR1 and CDR2 from the germline V gene are KGHSH and LQKENI. The length of the CDR3 is 16 residues. Trimming pared 2 bases from V and 7 bases from J, leaving 20 bases between. CDR3: CASSPDFGAGSPTQYF. Written as DNA, the CDR3 is TGTGCCAGCTCACCAGACTTTGGGGCCGGATCCCCGACCCAGTACTTC.